These 2 T cell receptor beta chains were all obtained from the same sample, sequenced in a study of T cell responses to AZD1222 COVID-19 vaccine. Only in-frame clones appear in the TCRdb table, and some are missing; sequencing was by immunoSEQ multiplex PCR. Here the sample spans 150,000 or so clones, approximately 91% being singletons. Sequencing was performed on peripheral blood, taken on day 0 of AZD1222 vaccination. Every receptor here comes from an adult in good health.

The CDR3 spells CASSYSTGGTQVEQYF. The CDR3 DNA is TGTGCCAGCAGTTACTCGACAGGGGGCACTCAAGTCGAGCAGTACTTC. The genes are TRBV6-5 and TRBJ2-7, with TRBD1 matching over 10 bases. CDR1 MNHEY and CDR2 SVGAGI come from the germline V gene. With 0 bases clipped from V and 6 bases from J, the junction kept 8 bases outside the gene matches. The CDR3 is 16 residues long.

V and J are TRBV3-1 (or the pseudogene TRBV3-2) and TRBJ2-2; 8 nucleotides agree with TRBD2. This CDR3 region has 17 residues. In germline, CDR1 is LGHDT, CDR2 YNNKEL (reference sequence). With V trimmed by 0 bases and J by 2 bases, 5 bases remained unmatched. CDR3 loop: CASSQDMIAGNTGELFF. The CDR3, as DNA: TGTGCCAGCAGCCAAGATATGATAGCGGGAAACACCGGGGAGCTGTTTTTT.